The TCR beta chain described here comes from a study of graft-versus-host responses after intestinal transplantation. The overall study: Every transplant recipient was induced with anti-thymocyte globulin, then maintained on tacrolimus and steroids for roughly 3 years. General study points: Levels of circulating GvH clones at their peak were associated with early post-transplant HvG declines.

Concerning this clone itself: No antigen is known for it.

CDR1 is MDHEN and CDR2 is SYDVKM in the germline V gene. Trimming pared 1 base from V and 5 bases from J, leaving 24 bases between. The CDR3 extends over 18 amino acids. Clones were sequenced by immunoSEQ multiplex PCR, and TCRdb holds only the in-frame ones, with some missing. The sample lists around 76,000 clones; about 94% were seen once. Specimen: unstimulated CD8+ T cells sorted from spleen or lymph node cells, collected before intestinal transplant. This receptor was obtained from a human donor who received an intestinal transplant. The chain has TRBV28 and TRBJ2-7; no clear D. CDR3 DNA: TGTGCCAGCAGTTTATACCCCGTACGATTAAGGCGATTAGACGAGCAGTACTTC. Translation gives CASSLYPVRLRRLDEQYF.